Shown below are 9 T cell receptor beta chains from a single sample sequenced in a study of shared clonotypes between healthy human individuals. Assay: immunoSEQ multiplex PCR; the TCRdb copy retains only in-frame clones and omits some. The table records roughly 2 million clones, roughly 96% of them present only once. Input material: naive CD4+ T cells sorted from blood. Stated subset: CD45RA+ positively selected. The receptors stem from a man aged 18 to 29 in good health.

CDR3 sequence: CSVEGTDRGSSYNEQFF. The CDR3 nucleotides are TGCAGCGTTGAAGGGACCGACAGGGGGTCCTCCTACAATGAGCAGTTCTTC. The chain joins TRBV29-1 to TRBJ2-1; TRBD1 agrees at 9 bases. This CDR3 contains 17 residues. Germline lookup yields CDR1 SQVTM and CDR2 ANQGSEA. Trimming cost V 1 base and J 0 bases; bases outside gene matches: 7.

The chain has TRBV12-5 and TRBJ2-7, with D possibly being TRBD1 (5 bases). This CDR3 is built from 12 residues. V shed 6 bases and J shed 1 base, with 7 bases lying between them. CDR1 LGHNT and CDR2 FRNRAP come from the germline V gene. Here the CDR3 reads CASGGHSYEQYF. Here the CDR3 DNA reads TGTGCTAGTGGGGGGCATTCCTACGAGCAGTACTTC.

The V call is TRBV9, the J call TRBJ1-6, with D uncertain. The CDR3 length is 13 residues. Trimming removed 2 bases at V and 8 bases at J, with 8 bases between. Germline CDR1 reads SGDLS; CDR2 reads YYNGEE. For the CDR3, the DNA is TGTGCCAGCAGCGTTAACATGTATTCACCCCTCCACTTT. It codes for CASSVNMYSPLHF.

This chain links TRBV27 with TRBJ1-2, with no clear D. CDR1 is MNHEY, CDR2 SMNVEV, per germline (reference sequence). CDR3 length: 15 residues. Between the trimmed V and J ends, which lost 4 bases and 3 bases, there was a span of 15 bases. The CDR3 DNA is TGTGCCAGCAGTTCCCCCTCCGTAGGACACTATGGCTACACCTTC. Translating gives CASSSPSVGHYGYTF.

The chain joins TRBV11-2 to TRBJ1-6; D ambiguous. Germline V lookup: CDR1 SGHAT, CDR2 FQNNGV. The V end lost 1 base, the J end lost 3 bases, and 7 bases lay between the germline ends. The CDR3 covers 15 residues. For the CDR3, the DNA is TGTGCCAGCAGCTTAGGACCTATCTATAATTCACCCCTCCACTTT. Translation: CASSLGPIYNSPLHF.

Written as DNA, the CDR3 is TGTGCCAGCAGCTCCTCAGCGGGAGTCTCCTACAATGAGCAGTTCTTC. It specifies CASSSSAGVSYNEQFF. The V call is TRBV7-2, the J call TRBJ2-1; 8 bases map to TRBD2. This CDR3 is 16 amino acids long. The V segment lost 4 bases and the J segment 0 bases; nucleotides outside the gene matches: 5. Germline CDR1 and CDR2: SGHTA and FQGNSA.

CDR3 nucleotides: TGTGCCAGCAGTGTACAGGGAGACATTCAGTACTTC. Amino acids: CASSVQGDIQYF. The V gene is TRBV6-1, the J gene TRBJ2-4, with D possibly TRBD1 on 6 matching bases. The CDR3 runs to 12 residues. CDR1 MNHNS and CDR2 SASEGT come from the germline V gene. Trimming cost V 4 bases and J 8 bases, with 9 bases left between them.

The rearrangement joins TRBV10-3 to TRBJ2-6; D is unclear. V shed 7 bases and J shed 0 bases, with 10 bases lying between them. Germline V gene lookup returns CDR1 ENHRY and CDR2 SYGVKD. The CDR3 has 15 amino acids. CDR3: CAITILTSGANVLTF. The CDR3 coding sequence is TGTGCCATCACCATCCTCACCTCTGGGGCCAACGTCCTGACTTTC.

The V gene is TRBV21-1, the J gene TRBJ1-1; the table's TRBD1 call for D was not verified on the DNA. TRBV21-1 is deemed a pseudogene. The CDR3 length is 17 residues. Here the CDR3 DNA reads TGTGCCAGCAGCAAAGTGTGTGACAGCCTTTCAGACACTGAAGCTTTCTTT. Translating it yields CASSKVCDSLSDTEAFF.